This TCR beta chain was sequenced for a study of early T cells in non-severe SARS-CoV-2 infection (dated by TCRdb to the early 2020s). General notes on the study: Because TCR sequencing was done on bulk RNA from unsorted whole blood, the alpha and beta chains could not be paired.

The paper as a whole reports these results and caveats: VDJdb matching was skewed toward anti-spike CD8 responses and likely underestimated virus-specific expansions by missing private and CD4 specificities.

Libraries came from 5' RACE. The sequencing machine was a NextSeq 500. To correct for sequencing error and PCR bias, the TCR library protocol tagged individual cDNA molecules with unique molecular identifiers. Sequencing covered both TCR alpha and beta chains, and within each sample the abundances of alpha and beta sequences were tightly co-correlated. Turning to the authors' computational methods: V gene, J gene and CDR3 annotation of TCR sequences was performed with Decombinator V4. TCRs were defined as expanded if a significant change between any two time points was detected under a Poisson model with p below 0.0001. TCR abundances were normalised to the total number of TCRs sequenced per sample and expressed as counts per million. MAIT TCRs were defined by TRAV1-2 paired with TRAJ12, TRAJ20 or TRAJ33, and iNKT TCRs by TRAV10 paired with TRAJ18. VDJdb, accessed on 1 November 2021, was searched for TCRs annotated for CMV, EBV and SARS-CoV-2, and TCRs annotated for more than one antigen were excluded. TCRdb reran the public reads through fastp at Q25 and MiXCR, keeping productive beta chains. Every CDR3 protein is listed once, alongside the most common genes and DNA of its rows. Clone size and V and J calls follow TCRdb, not the original study. This sample lists under 95,000 distinct CDR3 sequences; 12% were detected once. Jointly, the top ten make up around 4.5% of the sample.

This clonotype appeared a few times. The clone's antigen remains unknown. Per-base quality was not reported, and no clone a single base away is much larger than it. This was a case-control study nested in a cohort of healthcare workers in London, UK, who had nasopharyngeal swab PCR tests and blood samples taken every week. Healthcare workers were enrolled in the week of the UK lockdown, from 23 to 31 March 2020, and were followed every week for up to roughly 16 weeks. Including the terminal cysteine and phenylalanine, the CDR3 comprises 15 residues. The only DNA kept is the CDR3, 45 bases in frame from the first base. The junction shows trimming of 5 bases on V and 0 bases on J, plus 11 bases between the germline ends. The germline V gene gives CDR1 as KGHSH and CDR2 as LQKENI.

The sample taken for sequencing was whole blood. The chain was built from TRBV18 and TRBJ1-3; 5 matching bases give a weak D call of TRBD1. The clonotype was recovered from an adult who was a healthcare worker with PCR-confirmed SARS-CoV-2 infection or an uninfected control (not recorded which). The DNA sequence reads TGTGCCAGCTCAACCGGGACGGACTCTGGAAACACCATATATTTT. Translated, it reads CASSTGTDSGNTIYF.